Below, 6 T cell receptor beta chains from the same sample are listed, as sequenced in a study of spatial heterogeneity in lung cancer. TCRdb re-called the 5' RACE reads with MiXCR, one entry per CDR3 protein. Of approximately 66,000 distinct CDR3 sequences listed, roughly 6.4% were seen once; the top ten hold 14% to 15%. Time point indicated: sample taken at primary tumor resection. The sequences come from PBMCs, collected at surgery. The receptors were sampled from a female donor with early-stage non-small cell lung cancer.

This chain joins TRBV5-1 and TRBJ2-3, with 8 bases lining up with TRBD1. The CDR3 runs to 14 residues. V was pared by 4 bases and J by 4 bases, with 5 bases of the junction left unmatched. CDR1 and CDR2 from the germline V gene are SGHRS and YFSETQ. Written as DNA, the CDR3 is TGCGCCAGCAGCATGACAGGGGTCGCAGATACGCAGTATTTT. It translates to CASSMTGVADTQYF.

This clonotype was seen ten or more times. The V gene is TRBV24-1, the J gene TRBJ2-2; D not resolved. CDR1 and CDR2 from the germline V gene are KGHDR and SFDVKD. V gave up 9 bases and J gave up 0 bases, with 10 bases separating them. The CDR3 extends over 14 amino acids. The CDR3: CATCLGPNTGELFF. The CDR3 DNA reads as TGTGCCACCTGTTTAGGACCGAACACCGGGGAGCTGTTTTTT.

This clonotype was seen many times. J is TRBJ2-3 and V is TRBV2; D might be TRBD1 (6 bases). CDR1 is SNHLY and CDR2 is FYNNEI in the germline V gene. Between the trimmed V and J ends, which lost 6 bases and 0 bases, there was a span of 10 bases. This CDR3 is 14 amino acids long. The DNA of the CDR3 is TGTGCCAGCAGACGGCAGGGGAGCACAGATACGCAGTATTTT. It codes for CASRRQGSTDTQYF.

In this sample, this clonotype turned up many times. The chain links TRBV6-5 to TRBJ2-1, with a weak D call TRBD1 (6 bases). In germline, CDR1 is MNHEY, CDR2 SVGAGI. This CDR3 comprises 14 residues. Trimming removed 6 bases at V and 0 bases at J, with 9 bases between. CDR3 nucleotide sequence: TGTGCCAGCAGAACAGGGAGCTCCTACAATGAGCAGTTCTTC. Translated: CASRTGSSYNEQFF.

This clonotype was counted at least ten times. The chain is built from TRBV5-1 and TRBJ2-1; TRBD1 agrees at 8 bases. J was trimmed by 8 bases and V by 9 bases; bases with no gene match: 4. The CDR3 consists of 11 residues. Germline loops: CDR1 SGHRS, CDR2 YFSETQ. Here the CDR3 DNA reads TGCGCCACTACGACAGGGGATGAGCAGTTCTTC. Protein sequence: CATTTGDEQFF.

This clonotype was detected ten times or more. V gene TRBV7-9 combines with J gene TRBJ2-1; 8 positions match TRBD2. Germline loops: CDR1 SEHNR, CDR2 FQNEAQ (reference sequence). CDR3 length: 16 residues. The V gene end was trimmed by 2 bases and the J gene end by 7 bases; junction bases not matched to a gene: 10. CDR3 amino acids: CASSLSFGTRDNEQFF. CDR3 nucleotides: TGTGCCAGCAGCTTATCCTTCGGGACTAGGGATAATGAGCAGTTCTTC.